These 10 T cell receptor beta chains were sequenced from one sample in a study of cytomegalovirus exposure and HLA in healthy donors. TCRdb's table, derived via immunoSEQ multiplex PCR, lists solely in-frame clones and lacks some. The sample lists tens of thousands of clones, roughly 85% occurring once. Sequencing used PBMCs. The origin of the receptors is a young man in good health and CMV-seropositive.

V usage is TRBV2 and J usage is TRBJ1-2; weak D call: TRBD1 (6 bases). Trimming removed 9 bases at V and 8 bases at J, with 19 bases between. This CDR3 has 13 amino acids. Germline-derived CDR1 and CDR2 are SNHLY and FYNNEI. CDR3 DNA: TGTGCCAGTGAGGGGGGGAAGGGCCGGGGCTACACCTTC. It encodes CASEGGKGRGYTF.

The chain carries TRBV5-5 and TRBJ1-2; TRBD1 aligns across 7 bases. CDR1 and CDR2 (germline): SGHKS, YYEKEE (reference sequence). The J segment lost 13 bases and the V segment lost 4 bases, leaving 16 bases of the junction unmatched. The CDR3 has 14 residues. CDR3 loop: CASSRLDRERFGTF. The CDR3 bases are TGTGCCAGCAGCAGACTTGACAGGGAAAGGTTCGGCACCTTC.

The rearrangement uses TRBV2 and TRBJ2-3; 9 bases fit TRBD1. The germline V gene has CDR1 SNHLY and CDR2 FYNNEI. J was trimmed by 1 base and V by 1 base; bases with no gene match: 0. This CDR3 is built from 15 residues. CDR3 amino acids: CASSEDRGRTDTQYF. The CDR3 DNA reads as TGTGCCAGCAGTGAAGACAGGGGGCGCACAGATACGCAGTATTTT.

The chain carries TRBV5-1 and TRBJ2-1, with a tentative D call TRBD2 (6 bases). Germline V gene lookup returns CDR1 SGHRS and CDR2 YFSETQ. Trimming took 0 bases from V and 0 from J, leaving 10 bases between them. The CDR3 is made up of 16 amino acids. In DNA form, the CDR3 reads TGCGCCAGCAGCTTGGTGGCGGGAAGCTCCTACAATGAGCAGTTCTTC. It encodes CASSLVAGSSYNEQFF.

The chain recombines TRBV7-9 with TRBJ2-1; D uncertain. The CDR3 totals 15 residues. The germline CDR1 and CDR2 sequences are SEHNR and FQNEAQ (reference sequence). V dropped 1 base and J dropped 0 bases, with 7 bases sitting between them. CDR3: CASSLVGASYNEQFF. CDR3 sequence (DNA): TGTGCCAGCAGCTTAGTCGGAGCCTCCTACAATGAGCAGTTCTTC.

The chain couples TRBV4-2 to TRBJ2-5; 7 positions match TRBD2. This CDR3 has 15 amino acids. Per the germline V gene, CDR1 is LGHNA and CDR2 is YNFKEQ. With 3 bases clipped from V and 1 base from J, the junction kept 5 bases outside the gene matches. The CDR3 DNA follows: TGTGCCAGCAGCCAGGGGGACTACTTCCAAGAGACCCAGTACTTC. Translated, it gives CASSQGDYFQETQYF.

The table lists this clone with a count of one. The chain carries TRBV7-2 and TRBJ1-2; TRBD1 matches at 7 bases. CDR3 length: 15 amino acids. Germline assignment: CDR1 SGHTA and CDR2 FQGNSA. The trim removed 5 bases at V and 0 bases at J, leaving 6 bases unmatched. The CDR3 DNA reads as TGTGCCAGCAGCCTCGGACAGGAGACTAACTATGGCTACACCTTC. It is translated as CASSLGQETNYGYTF.

The CDR3 region is CASRNRLVLVQFF. DNA for the CDR3: TGTGCCAGCAGAAACCGACTAGTACTCGTGCAGTTCTTC. J is TRBJ2-1 and V is TRBV5-6; possibly TRBD2 for D (6 bases). The V and J ends lost 5 bases and 12 bases respectively, with 18 bases between them. Germline CDR1 reads SGHDT; CDR2 reads YYEEEE. The CDR3 totals 13 residues. Using reference TRBV5-6 and TRBJ2-1 for the parts outside the CDR3, the full variable domain is DAGVTQSPTHLIKTRGQQVTLRCSPKSGHDTVSWYQQALGQGPQFIFQYYEEEERQRGNFPDRFSGHQFPNYSSELNVNALLLGDSALYLCASRNRLVLVQFFGPGTRLTVL.

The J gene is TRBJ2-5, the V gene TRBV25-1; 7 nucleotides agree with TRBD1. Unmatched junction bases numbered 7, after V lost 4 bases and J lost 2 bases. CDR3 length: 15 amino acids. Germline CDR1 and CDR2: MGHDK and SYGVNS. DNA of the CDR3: TGTGCCAGCAGTGGCCCGGGACAGAGACAAGAGACCCAGTACTTC. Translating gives CASSGPGQRQETQYF.

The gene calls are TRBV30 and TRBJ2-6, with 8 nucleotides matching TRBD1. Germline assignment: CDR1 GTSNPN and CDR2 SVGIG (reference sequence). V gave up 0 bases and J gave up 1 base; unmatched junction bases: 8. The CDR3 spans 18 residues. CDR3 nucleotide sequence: TGTGCCTGGAGTGTACTCCGGACAGGGAATTCTGGGGCCAACGTCCTGACTTTC. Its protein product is CAWSVLRTGNSGANVLTF.